Included here is one TCR beta chain sequence, with context. Primers for the PCR totalled 60 Vbeta and 13 Jbeta. The repertoire was sequenced with immunoSEQ multiplex PCR; TCRdb's copy has only in-frame clones and lacks some. Here the sample spans over 200,000 clones, 85% being singletons. The data originate from a study of cytomegalovirus exposure and HLA in healthy donors. V lost 5 bases, J lost 9 bases, and 14 bases lay in between. This CDR3 is built from 13 residues. The V gene's germline CDR1 is SNHLY and CDR2 FYNNEI. Sequencing used PBMCs. V usage is TRBV2 and J usage is TRBJ2-4; D is perhaps TRBD2 (5 bases). This clonotype was sampled from a human donor in good health. The CDR3 DNA follows: TGTGCCAGCAGTTCCCTTAGCGAAGGCATTCAGTACTTC. It codes for CASSSLSEGIQYF.